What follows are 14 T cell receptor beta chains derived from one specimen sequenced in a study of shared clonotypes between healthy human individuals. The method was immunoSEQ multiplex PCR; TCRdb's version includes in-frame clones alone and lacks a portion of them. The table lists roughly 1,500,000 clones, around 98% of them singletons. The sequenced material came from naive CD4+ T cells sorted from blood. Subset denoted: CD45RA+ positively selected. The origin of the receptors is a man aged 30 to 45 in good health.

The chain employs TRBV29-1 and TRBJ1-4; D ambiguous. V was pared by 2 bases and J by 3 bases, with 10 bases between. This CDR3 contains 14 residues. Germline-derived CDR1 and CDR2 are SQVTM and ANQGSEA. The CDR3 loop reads CSVELIGANEKLFF. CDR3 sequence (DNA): TGCAGCGTTGAATTGATAGGAGCTAATGAAAAACTGTTTTTT. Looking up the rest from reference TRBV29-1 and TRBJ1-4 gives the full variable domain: SAVISQKPSRDICQRGTSLTIQCQVDSQVTMMFWYRQQPGQSLTLIATANQGSEATYESGFVIDKFPISRPNLTFSTLTVSNMSPEDSSIYLCSVELIGANEKLFFGSGTQLSVL.

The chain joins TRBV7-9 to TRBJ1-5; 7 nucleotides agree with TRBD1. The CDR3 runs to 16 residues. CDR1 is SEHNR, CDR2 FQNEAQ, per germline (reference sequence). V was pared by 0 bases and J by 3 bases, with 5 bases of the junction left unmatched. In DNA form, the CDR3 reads TGTGCCAGCAGCTTAGCCGACAGGGAATTCAATCAGCCCCAGCATTTT. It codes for CASSLADREFNQPQHF.

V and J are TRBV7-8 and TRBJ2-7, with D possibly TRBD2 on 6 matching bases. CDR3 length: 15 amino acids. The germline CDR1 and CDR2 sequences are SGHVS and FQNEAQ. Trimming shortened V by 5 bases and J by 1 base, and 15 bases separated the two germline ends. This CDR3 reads CASSPIWDFSYEQYF. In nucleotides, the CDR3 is TGTGCCAGCAGCCCAATCTGGGACTTTTCCTACGAGCAGTACTTC.

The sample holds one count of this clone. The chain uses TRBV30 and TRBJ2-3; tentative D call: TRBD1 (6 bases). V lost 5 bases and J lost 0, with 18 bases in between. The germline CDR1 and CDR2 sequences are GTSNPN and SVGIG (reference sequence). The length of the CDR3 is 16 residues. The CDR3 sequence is CAWGPGTYVSTDTQYF. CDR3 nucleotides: TGTGCCTGGGGCCCCGGGACATACGTTAGCACAGATACGCAGTATTTT.

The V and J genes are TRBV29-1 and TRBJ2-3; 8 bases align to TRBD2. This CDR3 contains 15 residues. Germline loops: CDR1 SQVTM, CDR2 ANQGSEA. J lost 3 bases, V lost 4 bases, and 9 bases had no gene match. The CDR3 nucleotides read TGCAGCGTTGTAAGGGCGGGAGGAACGACAGATACGCAGTATTTT. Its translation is CSVVRAGGTTDTQYF.

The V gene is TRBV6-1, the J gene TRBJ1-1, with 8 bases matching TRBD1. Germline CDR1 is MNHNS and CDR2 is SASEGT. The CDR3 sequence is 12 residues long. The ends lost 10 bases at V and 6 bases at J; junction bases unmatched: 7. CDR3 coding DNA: TGTGCCACTCAGGGGGCGAGGGCTGAAGCTTTCTTT. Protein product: CATQGARAEAFF.

CDR3 sequence reads: CASSGDRWGNTIYF. CDR3 nucleotides: TGTGCCAGCAGCGGGGACAGATGGGGAAACACCATATATTTT. The J gene is TRBJ1-3, the V gene TRBV11-2, with 7 positions matching TRBD1. CDR3 length equals 14 residues. Germline V gene lookup returns CDR1 SGHAT and CDR2 FQNNGV. V lost 5 bases to trimming and J lost 4 bases; unmatched junction nucleotides: 5. The whole variable domain, filled in from reference TRBV11-2 and TRBJ1-3, reads EAGVAQSPRYKIIEKRQSVAFWCNPISGHATLYWYQQILGQGPKLLIQFQNNGVVDDSQLPKDRFSAERLKGVDSTLKIQPAKLEDSAVYLCASSGDRWGNTIYFGEGSWLTVV.

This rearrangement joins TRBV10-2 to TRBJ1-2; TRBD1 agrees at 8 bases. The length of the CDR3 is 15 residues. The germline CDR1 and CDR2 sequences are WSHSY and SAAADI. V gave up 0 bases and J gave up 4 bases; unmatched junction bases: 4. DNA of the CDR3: TGCGCCAGCAGTGAGTCGACACAGGGGGGCTATGGCTACACCTTC. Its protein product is CASSESTQGGYGYTF.

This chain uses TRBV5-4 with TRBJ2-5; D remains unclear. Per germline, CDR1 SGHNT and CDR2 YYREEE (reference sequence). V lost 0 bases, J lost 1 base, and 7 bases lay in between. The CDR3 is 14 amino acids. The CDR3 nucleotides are TGTGCCAGCAGCTTGGGGGCTAGCCAAGAGACCCAGTACTTC. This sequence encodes CASSLGASQETQYF.

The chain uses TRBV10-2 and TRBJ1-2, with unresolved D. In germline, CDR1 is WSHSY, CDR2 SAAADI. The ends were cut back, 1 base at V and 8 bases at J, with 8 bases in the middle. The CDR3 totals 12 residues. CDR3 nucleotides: TGCGCCAGCAGTGAGTTCAGTTGGGGCTACACCTTC. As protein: CASSEFSWGYTF.

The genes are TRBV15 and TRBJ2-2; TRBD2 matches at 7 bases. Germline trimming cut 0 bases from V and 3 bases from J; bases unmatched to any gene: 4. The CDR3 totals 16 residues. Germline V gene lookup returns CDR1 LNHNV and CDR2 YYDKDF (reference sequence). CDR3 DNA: TGTGCCACCAGCAGAGAAAGCGGGATCGACACCGGGGAGCTGTTTTTT. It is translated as CATSRESGIDTGELFF.

As DNA, the CDR3 is TGTGCCAGCAGTTTAGCGGGAGGGGTATTTGAGACCCAGTACTTC. It encodes CASSLAGGVFETQYF. The rearrangement links TRBV28 to TRBJ2-5; TRBD2 agrees at 9 bases. CDR3 length equals 15 residues. V lost 2 bases and J lost 5; bases outside the gene matches: 6. Germline assignment: CDR1 MDHEN and CDR2 SYDVKM.

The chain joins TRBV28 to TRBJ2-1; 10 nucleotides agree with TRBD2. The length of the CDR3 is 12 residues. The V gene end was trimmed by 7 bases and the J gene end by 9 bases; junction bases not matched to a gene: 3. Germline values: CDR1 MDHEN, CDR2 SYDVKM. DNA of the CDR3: TGTGCCAGCACTAGCGGGAGTCTTGAGCAGTTCTTC. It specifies CASTSGSLEQFF. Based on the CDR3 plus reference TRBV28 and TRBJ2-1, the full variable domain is DVKVTQSSRYLVKRTGEKVFLECVQDMDHENMFWYRQDPGLGLRLIYFSYDVKMKEKGDIPEGYSVSREKKERFSLILESASTNQTSMYLCASTSGSLEQFFGPGTRLTVL.

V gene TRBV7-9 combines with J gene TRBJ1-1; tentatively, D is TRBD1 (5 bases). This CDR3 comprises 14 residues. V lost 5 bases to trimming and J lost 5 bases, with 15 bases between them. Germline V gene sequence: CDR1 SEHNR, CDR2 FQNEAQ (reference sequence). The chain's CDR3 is CASSLYRPGTEAFF. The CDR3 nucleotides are TGTGCCAGCAGCCTATACAGGCCGGGGACTGAAGCTTTCTTT.